This T cell receptor (beta chain) originates from a study of shared clonotypes between healthy human individuals. This CDR3 spans 13 amino acids. The germline V gene encodes CDR1 KGHSH and CDR2 LQKENI. Deletions cut 3 bases from V and 2 bases from J, with 8 bases between. Researchers drew on about 90 million PBMCs for genomic DNA from unsorted samples. This table comes from immunoSEQ multiplex PCR, and its TCRdb copy is limited to in-frame clones, with some not included. The repertoire has over 400,000 clones, over 75% of them found once; the top ten carry 9.5% to 15%. A remark on this clone: A single base separates this from a much larger clone, so it may be a read error.

The chain is built from TRBV18 and TRBJ2-7; D uncertain. Material: PBMCs. The sequence was collected from a woman in her forties in good health. Some clones in this sample may be carry-over from other donors' samples. The chain's CDR3 is CASSPDATYEQYF. For the CDR3, the DNA is TGTGCCAGCTCACCTGACGCTACCTACGAGCAGTACTTC.